The T cell receptor beta chain described here comes from a study of CD8 T cells in ankylosing spondylitis. Findings and limits, study-wide: The clones that were linked to disease were reported to be significantly enriched in matched synovial fluid samples from ankylosing spondylitis patients. Ankylosing spondylitis blood appeared to be characterized by a TCR beta motif of 8 or 9 highly homologous variants.

Quantitative 5'-RACE with molecular barcodes generated TCR beta libraries. One entry per CDR3 protein results from TCRdb running MiXCR on the 5' RACE reads. This sample has roughly 700,000 distinct CDR3 sequences, with roughly 19% found just once. Ten or more counts support this clonotype. Its antigen is unknown. V lost 4 bases and J lost 2, with 5 bases in between. The CDR3 sequence is 13 residues long. Germline values: CDR1 ENHRY, CDR2 SYGVKD. The specimen sequenced was blood, either unsorted or a sorted T cell fraction (not recorded which). This sequence was found in a male donor with ankylosing spondylitis. The chain carries TRBV10-3 and TRBJ1-4; D not certain. This CDR3 reads CAISVATNEKLFF. The CDR3, as DNA: TGTGCCATCAGTGTGGCGACTAATGAAAAACTGTTTTTT.